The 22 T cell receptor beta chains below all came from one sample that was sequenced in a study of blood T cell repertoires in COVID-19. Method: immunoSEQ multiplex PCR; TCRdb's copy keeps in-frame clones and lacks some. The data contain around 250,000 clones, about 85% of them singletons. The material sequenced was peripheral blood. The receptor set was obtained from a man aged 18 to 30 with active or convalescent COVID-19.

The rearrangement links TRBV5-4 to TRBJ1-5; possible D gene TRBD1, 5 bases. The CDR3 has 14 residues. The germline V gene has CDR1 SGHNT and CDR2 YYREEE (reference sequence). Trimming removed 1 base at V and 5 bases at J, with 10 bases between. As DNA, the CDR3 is TGTGCCAGCAGCTTGATGGGGGGGGATCAGCCCCAGCATTTT. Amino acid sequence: CASSLMGGDQPQHF.

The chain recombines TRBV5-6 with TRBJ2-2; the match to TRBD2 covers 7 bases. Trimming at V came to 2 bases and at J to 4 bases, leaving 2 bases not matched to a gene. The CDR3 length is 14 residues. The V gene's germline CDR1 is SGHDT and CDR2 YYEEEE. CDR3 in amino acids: CASSFREGTGELFF. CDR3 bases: TGTGCCAGCAGCTTCAGGGAGGGCACCGGGGAGCTGTTTTTT.

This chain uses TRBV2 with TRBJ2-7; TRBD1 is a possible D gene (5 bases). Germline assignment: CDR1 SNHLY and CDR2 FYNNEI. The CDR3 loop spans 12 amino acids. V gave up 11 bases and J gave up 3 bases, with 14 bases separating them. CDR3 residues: CASGKGIYEQYF. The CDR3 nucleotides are TGTGCCTCCGGAAAGGGGATCTACGAGCAGTACTTC. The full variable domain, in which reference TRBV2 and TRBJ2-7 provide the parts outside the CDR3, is EPEVTQTPSHQVTQMGQEVILRCVPISNHLYFYWYRQILGQKVEFLVSFYNNEISEKSEIFDDQFSVERPDGSNFTLKIRSTKLEDSAMYFCASGKGIYEQYFGPGTRLTVT.

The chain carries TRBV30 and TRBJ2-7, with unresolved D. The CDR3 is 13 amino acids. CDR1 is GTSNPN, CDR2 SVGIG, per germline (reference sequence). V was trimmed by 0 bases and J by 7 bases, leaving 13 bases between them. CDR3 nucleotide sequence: TGTGCCTGGAGTGTAATCTCAGTGCAAGAGCAGTACTTC. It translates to CAWSVISVQEQYF.

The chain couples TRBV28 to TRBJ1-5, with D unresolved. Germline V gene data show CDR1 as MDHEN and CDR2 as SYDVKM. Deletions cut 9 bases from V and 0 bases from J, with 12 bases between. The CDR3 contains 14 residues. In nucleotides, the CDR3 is TGTGCCAGTGGGCGTTACTTTAGCAATCAGCCCCAGCATTTT. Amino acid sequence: CASGRYFSNQPQHF.

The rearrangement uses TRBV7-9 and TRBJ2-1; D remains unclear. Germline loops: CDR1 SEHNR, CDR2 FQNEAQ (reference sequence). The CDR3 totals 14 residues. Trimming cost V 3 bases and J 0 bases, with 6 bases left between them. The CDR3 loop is CASSFPSSYNEQFF. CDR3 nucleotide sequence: TGTGCCAGCAGCTTTCCCAGCTCCTACAATGAGCAGTTCTTC.

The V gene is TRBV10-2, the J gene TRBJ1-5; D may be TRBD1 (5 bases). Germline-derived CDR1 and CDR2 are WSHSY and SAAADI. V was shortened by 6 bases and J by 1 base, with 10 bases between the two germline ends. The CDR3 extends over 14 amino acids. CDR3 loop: CASSQGGSNQPQHF. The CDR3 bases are TGCGCCAGCAGCCAGGGTGGGAGCAATCAGCCCCAGCATTTT.

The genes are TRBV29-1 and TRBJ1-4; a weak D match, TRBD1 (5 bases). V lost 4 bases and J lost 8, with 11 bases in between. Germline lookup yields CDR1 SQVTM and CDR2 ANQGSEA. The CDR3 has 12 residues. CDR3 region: CSVAGGSEKLFF. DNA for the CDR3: TGCAGCGTTGCGGGGGGTTCGGAAAAACTGTTTTTT.

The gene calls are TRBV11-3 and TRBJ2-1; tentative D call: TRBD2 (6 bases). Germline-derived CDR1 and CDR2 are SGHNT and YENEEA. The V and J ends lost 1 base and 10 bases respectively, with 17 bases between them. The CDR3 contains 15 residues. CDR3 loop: CASSLVPTQGGEQFF. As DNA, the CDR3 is TGTGCCAGCAGCTTAGTCCCTACTCAGGGAGGCGAGCAGTTCTTC.

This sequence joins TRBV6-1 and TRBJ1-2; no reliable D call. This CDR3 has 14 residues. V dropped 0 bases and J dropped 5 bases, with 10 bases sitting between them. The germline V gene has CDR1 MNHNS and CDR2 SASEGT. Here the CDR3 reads CASSEALLGYGYTF. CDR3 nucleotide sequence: TGTGCCAGCAGTGAAGCGCTTCTAGGTTATGGCTACACCTTC.

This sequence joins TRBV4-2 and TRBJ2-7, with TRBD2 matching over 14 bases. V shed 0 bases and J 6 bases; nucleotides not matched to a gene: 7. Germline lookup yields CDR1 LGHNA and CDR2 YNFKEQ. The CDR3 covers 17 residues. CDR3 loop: CASSQDRRLAGGREQYF. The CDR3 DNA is TGTGCCAGCAGCCAAGATCGGAGACTAGCGGGAGGGCGCGAGCAGTACTTC.

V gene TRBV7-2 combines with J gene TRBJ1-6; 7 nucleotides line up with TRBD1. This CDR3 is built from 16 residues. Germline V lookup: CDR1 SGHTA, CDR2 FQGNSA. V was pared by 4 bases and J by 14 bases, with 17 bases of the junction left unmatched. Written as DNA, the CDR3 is TGTGCCAGCAGCTCCCCGGGACAGTTTGGGTCGCGCGCCCTCCACTTT. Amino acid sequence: CASSSPGQFGSRALHF.

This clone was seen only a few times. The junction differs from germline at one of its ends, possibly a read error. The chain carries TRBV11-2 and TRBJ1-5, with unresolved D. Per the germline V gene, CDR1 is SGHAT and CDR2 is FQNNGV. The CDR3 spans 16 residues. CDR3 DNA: TGTGCCAGCACCTTAGTCTGGGAGCGGGGTAATCAGCCCCAGCATTTT. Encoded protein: CASTLVWERGNQPQHF.

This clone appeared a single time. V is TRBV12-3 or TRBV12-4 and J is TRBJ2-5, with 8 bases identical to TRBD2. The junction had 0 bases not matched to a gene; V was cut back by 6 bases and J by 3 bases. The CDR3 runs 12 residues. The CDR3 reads CASRGLEETQYF. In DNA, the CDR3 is TGTGCCAGCAGGGGACTAGAAGAGACCCAGTACTTC.

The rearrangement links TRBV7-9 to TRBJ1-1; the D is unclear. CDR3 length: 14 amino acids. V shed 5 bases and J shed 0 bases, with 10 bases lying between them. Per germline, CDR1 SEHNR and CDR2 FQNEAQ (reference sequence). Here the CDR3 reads CASSLRELNTEAFF. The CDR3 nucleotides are TGTGCCAGCAGCCTCCGCGAATTGAACACTGAAGCTTTCTTT.

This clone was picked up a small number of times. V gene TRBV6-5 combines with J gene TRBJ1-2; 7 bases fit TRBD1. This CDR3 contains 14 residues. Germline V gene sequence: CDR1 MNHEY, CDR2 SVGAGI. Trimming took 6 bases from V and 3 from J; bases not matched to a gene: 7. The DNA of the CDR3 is TGTGCCAGCAGCCCGGGGGACAGTCACTATGGCTACACCTTC. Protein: CASSPGDSHYGYTF.

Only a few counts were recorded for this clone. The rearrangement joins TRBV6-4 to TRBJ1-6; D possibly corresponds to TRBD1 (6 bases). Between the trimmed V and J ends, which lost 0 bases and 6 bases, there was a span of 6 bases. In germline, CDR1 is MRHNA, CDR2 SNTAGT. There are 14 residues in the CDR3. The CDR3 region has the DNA TGTGCCAGCAGTGACTCGGGGGCTAATTCACCCCTCCACTTT. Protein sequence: CASSDSGANSPLHF.

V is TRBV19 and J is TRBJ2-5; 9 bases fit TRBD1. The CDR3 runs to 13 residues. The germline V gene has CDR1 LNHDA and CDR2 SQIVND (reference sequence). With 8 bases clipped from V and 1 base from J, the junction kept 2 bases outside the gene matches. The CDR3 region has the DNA TGTGCCAGTGGGACAGGGCCCCAAGAGACCCAGTACTTC. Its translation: CASGTGPQETQYF.

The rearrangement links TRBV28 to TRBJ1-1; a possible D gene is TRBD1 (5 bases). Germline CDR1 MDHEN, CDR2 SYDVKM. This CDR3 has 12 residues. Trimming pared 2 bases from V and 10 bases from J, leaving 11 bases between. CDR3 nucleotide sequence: TGTGCCAGCAGTTTAGGCGGGAGGGGAGCTTTCTTT. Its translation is CASSLGGRGAFF.

The CDR3 sequence is CASSLTDPYTDTQYF. CDR3 nucleotide sequence: TGCGCCAGCAGCCTGACAGATCCTTACACAGATACGCAGTATTTT. The chain employs TRBV5-1 and TRBJ2-3; D may be TRBD1 (5 bases). With 4 bases removed from V and 2 bases from J, the gap between germline ends came to 14 bases. The CDR3 contains 15 residues. Germline V gene lookup returns CDR1 SGHRS and CDR2 YFSETQ. Full variable domain (outside the CDR3, taken from reference TRBV5-1 and TRBJ2-3): KAGVTQTPRYLIKTRGQQVTLSCSPISGHRSVSWYQQTPGQGLQFLFEYFSETQRNKGNFPGRFSGRQFSNSRSEMNVSTLELGDSALYLCASSLTDPYTDTQYFGPGTRLTVL.

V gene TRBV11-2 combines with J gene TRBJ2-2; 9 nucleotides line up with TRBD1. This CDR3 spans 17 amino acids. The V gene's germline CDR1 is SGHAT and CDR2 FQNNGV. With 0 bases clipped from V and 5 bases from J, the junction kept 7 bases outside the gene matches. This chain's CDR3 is CASSLDLRTGATGELFF. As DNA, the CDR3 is TGTGCCAGCAGCTTAGATCTTCGGACAGGGGCGACCGGGGAGCTGTTTTTT.

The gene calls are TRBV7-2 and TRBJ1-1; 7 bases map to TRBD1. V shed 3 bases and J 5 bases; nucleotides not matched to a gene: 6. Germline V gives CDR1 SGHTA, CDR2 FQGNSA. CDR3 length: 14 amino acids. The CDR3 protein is CASSLSRGETEAFF. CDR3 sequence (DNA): TGTGCCAGCAGCTTGAGCAGGGGGGAGACTGAAGCTTTCTTT.